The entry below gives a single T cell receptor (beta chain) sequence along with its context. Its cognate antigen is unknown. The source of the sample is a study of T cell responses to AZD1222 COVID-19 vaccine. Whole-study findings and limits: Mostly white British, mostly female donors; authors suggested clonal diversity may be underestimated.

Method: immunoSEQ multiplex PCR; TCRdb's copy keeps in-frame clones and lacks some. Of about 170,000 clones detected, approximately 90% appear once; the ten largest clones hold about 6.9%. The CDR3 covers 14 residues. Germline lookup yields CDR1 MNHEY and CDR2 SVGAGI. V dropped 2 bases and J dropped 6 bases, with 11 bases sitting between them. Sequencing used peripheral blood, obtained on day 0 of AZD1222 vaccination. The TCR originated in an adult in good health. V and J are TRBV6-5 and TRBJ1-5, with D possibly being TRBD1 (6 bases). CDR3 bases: TGTGCCAGCAGTTACGGGGGCGCGGGTCAGCCCCAGCATTTT. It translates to CASSYGGAGQPQHF.